The present entry profiles one T cell receptor (beta chain) with its context. Antigen: not known. The entry originates in a study of blood T cells in healthy people across ages. A second PCR of 7 to 11 cycles used a sample-barcoded 5' primer and a J-beta primer mix. Each CDR3 protein gets one entry after TCRdb re-called the 5' RACE reads with MiXCR. This table has roughly 1.5 million distinct CDR3 sequences, approximately 43% appearing once. Extraction yielded at least 6 micrograms of total RNA per sample. Study-wide points: Strongly correlated with naive T cell percentage was TCR beta diversity.

Between the trimmed V and J ends, which lost 5 bases and 4 bases, there was a span of 7 bases. There are 12 residues in the CDR3. Germline V gene data show CDR1 as LNHNV and CDR2 as YYDKDF (reference sequence). This sequence was found in a woman between 18 and 29 years old in good health. The sequencing input was blood. This chain links TRBV15 with TRBJ2-3; D is unclear. The CDR3 here is CATSRLADTQYF. The CDR3 nucleotides read TGTGCCACCAGCCGACTGGCAGATACGCAGTATTTT.